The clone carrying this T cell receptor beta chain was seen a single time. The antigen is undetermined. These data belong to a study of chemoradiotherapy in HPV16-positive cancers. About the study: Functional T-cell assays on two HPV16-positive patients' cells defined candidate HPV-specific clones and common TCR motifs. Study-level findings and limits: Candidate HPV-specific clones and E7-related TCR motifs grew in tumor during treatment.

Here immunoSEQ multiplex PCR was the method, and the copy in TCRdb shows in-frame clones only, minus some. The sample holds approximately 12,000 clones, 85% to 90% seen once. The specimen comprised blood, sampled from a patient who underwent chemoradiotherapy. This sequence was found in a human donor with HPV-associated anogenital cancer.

The CDR3 sequence: CAISPGTGRNQPQHF. The DNA for the CDR3 is TGTGCCATCAGTCCTGGGACAGGGCGGAATCAGCCCCAGCATTTT. This sequence joins TRBV10-3 and TRBJ1-5, with TRBD1 matching 9 bases. The CDR3 is 15 amino acids. Germline CDR1 reads ENHRY; CDR2 reads SYGVKD. Trimming took 5 bases from V and 4 from J; bases not matched to a gene: 6.